This record covers a single T cell receptor (beta chain). This entry belongs to a study of blood T cell repertoires in COVID-19. Study-wide context: Spain, Italy and the United States supplied samples that represented acute and convalescent COVID-19.

Generated by immunoSEQ multiplex PCR, the TCRdb table keeps only in-frame clones and is missing some. This sample has about 150,000 clones, with approximately 81% found just once. This CDR3 region has 15 residues. Germline V gives CDR1 SGHAT, CDR2 FQNNGV. V was shortened by 7 bases and J by 7 bases, with 22 bases between the two germline ends. This TCR was sampled from an older woman with COVID-19, enrolled during active disease. The genes are TRBV11-2 and TRBJ1-2; tentatively, D is TRBD1 (6 bases). The specimen was peripheral blood. CDR3 nucleotide sequence: TGTGCCAGCAAACAGTTGACAGGCCAGGCATCTGGCTACACCTTC. It encodes CASKQLTGQASGYTF.